This TCR beta chain emerged from a study of shared clonotypes between healthy human individuals. Generated by immunoSEQ multiplex PCR, the TCRdb table keeps only in-frame clones and is missing some. The sample lists around 2.1 million clones, nearly 97% occurring once. Germline values: CDR1 SEHNR, CDR2 FQNEAQ (reference sequence). The CDR3 runs to 15 residues. Trimming left V 4 bases short and J 2 bases short, with 14 bases between. This sequence joins TRBV7-9 and TRBJ2-5; D is perhaps TRBD1 or TRBD2 (5 bases each). The receptor comes from a man aged 18 to 35 in good health. What was sequenced was naive CD4+ T cells sorted from blood. Sample subset: CD45RA+ positively selected. CDR3 sequence reads: CASSSKRDGQETQYF. In nucleotides, the CDR3 is TGTGCCAGCAGCTCGAAACGGGACGGACAAGAGACCCAGTACTTC.